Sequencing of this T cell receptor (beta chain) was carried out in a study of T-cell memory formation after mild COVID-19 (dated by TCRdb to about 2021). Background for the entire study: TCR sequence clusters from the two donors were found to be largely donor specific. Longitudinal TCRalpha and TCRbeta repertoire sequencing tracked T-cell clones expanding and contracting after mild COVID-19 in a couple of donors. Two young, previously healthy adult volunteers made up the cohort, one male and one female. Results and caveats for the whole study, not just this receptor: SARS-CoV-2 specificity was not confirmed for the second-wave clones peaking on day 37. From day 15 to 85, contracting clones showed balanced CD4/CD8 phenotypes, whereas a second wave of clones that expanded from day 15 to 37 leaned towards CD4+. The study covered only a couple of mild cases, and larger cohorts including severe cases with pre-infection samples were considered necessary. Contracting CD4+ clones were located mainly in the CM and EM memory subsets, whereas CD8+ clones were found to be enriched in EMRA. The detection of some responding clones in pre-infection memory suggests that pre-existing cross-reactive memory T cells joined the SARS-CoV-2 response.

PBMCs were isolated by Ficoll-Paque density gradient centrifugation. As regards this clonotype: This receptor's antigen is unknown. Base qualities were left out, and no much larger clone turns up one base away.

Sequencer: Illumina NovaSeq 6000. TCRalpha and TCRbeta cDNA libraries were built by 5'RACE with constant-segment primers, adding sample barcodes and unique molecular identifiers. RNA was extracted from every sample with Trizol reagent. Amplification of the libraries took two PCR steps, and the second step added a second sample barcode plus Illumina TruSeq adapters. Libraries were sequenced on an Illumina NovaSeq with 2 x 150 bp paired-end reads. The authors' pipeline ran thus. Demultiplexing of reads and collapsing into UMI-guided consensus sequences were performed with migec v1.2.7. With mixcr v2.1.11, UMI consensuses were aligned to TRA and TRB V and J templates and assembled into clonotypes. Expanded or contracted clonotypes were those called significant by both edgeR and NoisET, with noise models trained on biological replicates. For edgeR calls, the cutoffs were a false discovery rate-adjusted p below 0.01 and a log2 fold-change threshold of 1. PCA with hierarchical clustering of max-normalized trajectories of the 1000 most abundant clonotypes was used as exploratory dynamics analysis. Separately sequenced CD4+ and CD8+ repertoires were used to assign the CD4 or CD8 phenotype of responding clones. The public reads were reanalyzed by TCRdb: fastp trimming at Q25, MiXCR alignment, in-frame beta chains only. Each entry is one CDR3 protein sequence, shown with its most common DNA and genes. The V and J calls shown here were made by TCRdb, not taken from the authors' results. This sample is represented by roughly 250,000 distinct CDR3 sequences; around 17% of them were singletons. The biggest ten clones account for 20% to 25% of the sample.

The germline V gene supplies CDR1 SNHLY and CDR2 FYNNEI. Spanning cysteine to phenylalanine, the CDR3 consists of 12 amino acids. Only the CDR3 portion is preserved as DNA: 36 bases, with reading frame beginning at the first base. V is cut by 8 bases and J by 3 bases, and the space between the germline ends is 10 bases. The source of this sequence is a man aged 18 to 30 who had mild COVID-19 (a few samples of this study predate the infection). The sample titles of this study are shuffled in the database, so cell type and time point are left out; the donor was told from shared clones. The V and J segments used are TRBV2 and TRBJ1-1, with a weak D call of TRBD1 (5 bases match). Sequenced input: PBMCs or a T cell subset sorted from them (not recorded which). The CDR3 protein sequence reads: CASFRGDTEAFF. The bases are TGTGCCAGCTTTCGGGGGGACACTGAAGCTTTCTTT.